This T cell receptor beta chain was retrieved from a study of blood T cell repertoires in COVID-19. At the level of the study: Material from acute and convalescent COVID-19 was sourced from the United States, Italy and Spain.

TCRdb's table, derived via immunoSEQ multiplex PCR, lists solely in-frame clones and lacks some. Among about 84,000 clones, around 83% were seen once, and the ten largest hold around 39%. The CDR3 spans 15 residues. Trimming cost V 4 bases and J 0 bases, with 9 bases left between them. Germline CDR1 and CDR2: LNHDA and SQIVND (reference sequence). What was sequenced was peripheral blood. The chain links TRBV19 to TRBJ1-4; maybe TRBD1 (6 bases). The receptor was isolated from a man older than 75 with active or convalescent COVID-19. DNA of the CDR3: TGTGCCAGTAGTAATCACAGGGCAACTAATGAAAAACTGTTTTTT. The encoded protein is CASSNHRATNEKLFF.